This record concerns one TCR beta chain sequence. This sample was included in a study of blood T cell repertoires in COVID-19. About the research overall: COVID-19 samples collected from the United States, Italy and Spain covered acute and convalescent phases.

TCRdb's table, derived via immunoSEQ multiplex PCR, lists solely in-frame clones and lacks some. The sample has approximately 470,000 clones, about nine tenths seen once. Sequenced: PBMCs or T cells enriched from blood (not recorded which). The sequence came from a woman between 18 and 29 years old who had recovered from COVID-19.

The CDR3 DNA is TGTGCCAGTAGTAGGACAGTAAACTACGAGCAGTACTTC. Protein product: CASSRTVNYEQYF. J is TRBJ2-7 and V is TRBV19; TRBD1 is a possible D gene (6 bases). CDR1 is LNHDA, CDR2 SQIVND, per germline (reference sequence). The CDR3 sequence is 13 residues long. Trimming pared 4 bases from V and 3 bases from J, leaving 10 bases between.